A selection of T cell receptor beta chains follows, all from one sample in a study of blood T cell repertoires in COVID-19. Generated by immunoSEQ multiplex PCR, the TCRdb table keeps only in-frame clones and is missing some. The table records 280,000 or so clones, 80% to 90% of them present only once. The sequenced sample consisted of PBMCs or T cells enriched from blood (not recorded which). Receptors were obtained from a man aged 30-40 years who had recovered from COVID-19. Both conserved end residues are part of each CDR3. The order of the fields is V gene, J gene, D gene, clone size, CDR3 protein, CDR3 DNA. A D gene is named only where the DNA matches it firmly. A clone size is listed for some rows: how often the clone was seen (once, few, many), or a class if it is expanded.

V gene: TRBV3-1/TRBV3-2
J gene: TRBJ2-1
D gene: TRBD1
clone size: .
CDR3 protein: CASSQRTGGEDEQFF
CDR3 DNA: TGTGCCAGCAGCCAAAGGACAGGGGGCGAGGATGAGCAGTTCTTC

V gene: TRBV19
J gene: TRBJ1-5
D gene: TRBD1
clone size: .
CDR3 protein: CASSILGGRGQPQHF
CDR3 DNA: TGTGCCAGTAGTATCTTAGGGGGCCGCGGGCAGCCCCAGCATTTT

V gene: TRBV2
J gene: TRBJ2-7
D gene: TRBD2
clone size: .
CDR3 protein: CASSERGEQYF
CDR3 DNA: TGTGCCAGCAGTGAGCGGGGGGAGCAGTACTTC

V gene: TRBV2
J gene: TRBJ1-1
D gene: .
clone size: once
CDR3 protein: CASSEPSGLRNTEAFF
CDR3 DNA: TGTGCCAGCAGTGAACCTTCGGGACTGAGGAACACTGAAGCTTTCTTT

V gene: TRBV5-1
J gene: TRBJ2-3
D gene: TRBD1
clone size: .
CDR3 protein: CASSARQGPNTDTQYF
CDR3 DNA: TGCGCCAGCAGCGCTCGACAGGGGCCCAACACAGATACGCAGTATTTT

V gene: TRBV29-1
J gene: TRBJ1-5
D gene: .
clone size: .
CDR3 protein: CIGQGQTVRGNQPQHF
CDR3 DNA: TGCATCGGTCAAGGACAGACGGTGAGGGGCAATCAGCCCCAGCATTTT

V gene: TRBV7-8
J gene: TRBJ1-3
D gene: .
clone size: .
CDR3 protein: CASSVREYSGNTIYF
CDR3 DNA: TGTGCCAGCAGCGTACGCGAATACTCTGGAAACACCATATATTTT

V gene: TRBV30
J gene: TRBJ2-7
D gene: .
clone size: .
CDR3 protein: CAWKTTGYSEQYF
CDR3 DNA: TGTGCCTGGAAAACCACAGGTTATAGCGAGCAGTACTTC

V gene: TRBV7-8
J gene: TRBJ2-1
D gene: TRBD2
clone size: .
CDR3 protein: CASSLGMASGAYNEQFF
CDR3 DNA: TGTGCCAGCAGCTTAGGAATGGCTAGCGGGGCCTACAATGAGCAGTTCTTC

V gene: TRBV7-9
J gene: TRBJ1-1
D gene: TRBD1
clone size: .
CDR3 protein: CASSLGPGGTEAFF
CDR3 DNA: TGTGCCAGCAGCTTAGGCCCAGGGGGGACTGAAGCTTTCTTT

V gene: TRBV7-2
J gene: TRBJ1-2
D gene: .
clone size: .
CDR3 protein: CASSLREDYYGYTF
CDR3 DNA: TGTGCCAGCAGCTTAAGAGAAGATTACTATGGCTACACCTTC

V gene: TRBV20-1
J gene: TRBJ2-3
D gene: .
clone size: few
CDR3 protein: CSASLRADTQYF
CDR3 DNA: TGCAGTGCTAGTCTCCGGGCAGATACGCAGTATTTT

V gene: TRBV19
J gene: TRBJ2-1
D gene: TRBD2
clone size: .
CDR3 protein: CASSIGVAGGQPGSYNEQFF
CDR3 DNA: TGTGCCAGTAGTATAGGAGTAGCGGGGGGCCAGCCAGGCTCCTACAATGAGCAGTTCTTC

V gene: TRBV3-1/TRBV3-2
J gene: TRBJ2-3
D gene: TRBD2
clone size: .
CDR3 protein: CASSRSRASGATDTQYF
CDR3 DNA: TGTGCCAGCAGCCGCTCCAGGGCTAGCGGGGCCACAGATACGCAGTATTTT

V gene: TRBV3-1/TRBV3-2
J gene: TRBJ1-2
D gene: TRBD1
clone size: .
CDR3 protein: CASSGGTGDYGYTF
CDR3 DNA: TGTGCCAGCAGCGGTGGGACAGGGGACTATGGCTACACCTTC

V gene: TRBV24-1
J gene: TRBJ1-2
D gene: TRBD1
clone size: .
CDR3 protein: CATSVQGRGYTF
CDR3 DNA: TGTGCCACCAGCGTACAGGGGAGGGGCTACACCTTC

V gene: TRBV30
J gene: TRBJ2-5
D gene: TRBD2
clone size: few
CDR3 protein: CAWGRTSGGETQYF
CDR3 DNA: TGTGCCTGGGGCAGGACTAGCGGGGGAGAGACCCAGTACTTC

V gene: TRBV6-4
J gene: TRBJ1-1
D gene: .
clone size: .
CDR3 protein: CASSTGETSEAFF
CDR3 DNA: TGTGCCAGCAGTACGGGTGAAACATCTGAAGCTTTCTTT

V gene: TRBV5-6
J gene: TRBJ2-1
D gene: .
clone size: .
CDR3 protein: CASSLQNGNEQFF
CDR3 DNA: TGTGCCAGCAGCTTGCAAAACGGCAATGAGCAGTTCTTC

V gene: TRBV5-1
J gene: TRBJ1-2
D gene: TRBD1
clone size: .
CDR3 protein: CASSDLKGAGYGYTF
CDR3 DNA: TGCGCCAGCAGCGACCTTAAGGGGGCGGGCTATGGCTACACCTTC

V gene: TRBV5-1
J gene: TRBJ2-5
D gene: .
clone size: once
CDR3 protein: CASSRGEVLETQYF
CDR3 DNA: TGCGCCAGCAGTAGAGGGGAGGTGCTGGAGACCCAGTACTTC

V gene: TRBV6-2/TRBV6-3
J gene: TRBJ2-5
D gene: TRBD2
clone size: .
CDR3 protein: CASSLGLAGIQETQYF
CDR3 DNA: TGTGCCAGCAGCCTAGGACTAGCGGGTATCCAAGAGACCCAGTACTTC

V gene: TRBV30
J gene: TRBJ1-5
D gene: .
clone size: .
CDR3 protein: CAWSVQSDQPQHF
CDR3 DNA: TGTGCCTGGAGTGTACAGAGTGACCAGCCCCAGCATTTT

V gene: TRBV7-9
J gene: TRBJ2-1
D gene: TRBD2
clone size: .
CDR3 protein: CASSPQRGGRFF
CDR3 DNA: TGTGCCAGCAGCCCCCAGCGGGGGGGCCGGTTCTTC

V gene: TRBV19
J gene: TRBJ1-2
D gene: TRBD1
clone size: .
CDR3 protein: CASSTAGDRGVGYTF
CDR3 DNA: TGTGCCAGTAGTACCGCGGGGGACAGGGGTGTCGGCTACACCTTC

V gene: TRBV5-8
J gene: TRBJ2-4
D gene: TRBD1
clone size: .
CDR3 protein: CASSTRTGVKNIQYF
CDR3 DNA: TGTGCCAGCAGCACCCGGACAGGGGTCAAAAACATTCAGTACTTC

V gene: TRBV6-4
J gene: TRBJ2-3
D gene: .
clone size: .
CDR3 protein: CASSGTAPTDTQYF
CDR3 DNA: TGTGCCAGCAGTGGGACAGCCCCCACAGATACGCAGTATTTT

V gene: TRBV6-5
J gene: TRBJ2-5
D gene: .
clone size: .
CDR3 protein: CASSYSGGAETQYF
CDR3 DNA: TGTGCCAGCAGTTACTCGGGGGGGGCTGAGACCCAGTACTTC

V gene: TRBV9
J gene: TRBJ2-6
D gene: .
clone size: .
CDR3 protein: CASSLRGSGANVLTF
CDR3 DNA: TGTGCCAGCAGCCTCAGAGGGTCTGGGGCCAACGTCCTGACTTTC

V gene: TRBV6-5
J gene: TRBJ2-7
D gene: .
clone size: .
CDR3 protein: CASGRATGYEQYF
CDR3 DNA: TGTGCCAGCGGCAGGGCCACTGGCTACGAGCAGTACTTC

V gene: TRBV6-1
J gene: TRBJ1-5
D gene: .
clone size: once
CDR3 protein: CASSEGTFIGSNQPQHF
CDR3 DNA: TGTGCCAGCAGTGAAGGGACTTTCATCGGCAGCAATCAGCCCCAGCATTTT

V gene: TRBV12-3/TRBV12-4
J gene: TRBJ1-6
D gene: .
clone size: .
CDR3 protein: CASRSGVSPLHF
CDR3 DNA: TGTGCCAGCAGATCCGGGGTATCACCCCTCCACTTT